This T cell receptor (beta chain) was captured in a study of blood T cell repertoires in COVID-19. Assay: immunoSEQ multiplex PCR; the TCRdb copy retains only in-frame clones and omits some. The sample lists 35,000 to 45,000 clones, 70% to 90% occurring once. The V end was cut by 1 base, the J end by 1 base, with 8 bases between. The CDR3 is made up of 15 amino acids. Looked up from germline, CDR1 is LGHDT and CDR2 is YNNKEL (reference sequence). The chain is built from TRBV3-1 (or the pseudogene TRBV3-2) and TRBJ1-5; tentative D call: TRBD1 (5 bases). The receptor's source is a human donor in a cohort sampled during active COVID-19. Material for sequencing was peripheral blood. In DNA, the CDR3 is TGTGCCAGCAGCCAAGGGACAACAAGCAATCAGCCCCAGCATTTT. Translated, it gives CASSQGTTSNQPQHF.